This T cell receptor beta chain appears in the sequencing data of a study of blood T cell repertoires in COVID-19. Study-wide context: The study drew acute and convalescent COVID-19 samples from the United States, Italy and Spain.

As originally analysed: Reference gene primer amplification gave estimated nucleated cell counts. Clones were sequenced by immunoSEQ multiplex PCR, and TCRdb holds only the in-frame ones, with some missing. Clone size and the V and J calls come from that table; the DNA yielded D and trimming. The sample yields tens of thousands of clones, around 93% seen once. This CDR3 has 12 residues. Germline V gene sequence: CDR1 MDHEN, CDR2 SYDVKM. Unmatched junction bases numbered 3, after V lost 8 bases and J lost 8 bases. The specimen sequenced was peripheral blood. This chain joins TRBV28 and TRBJ1-2, with 12 bases that match TRBD1. The receptor comes from an older woman with active or convalescent COVID-19. The chain's CDR3 is CASGDRGQGYTF. CDR3 nucleotide sequence: TGTGCCAGCGGGGACAGGGGGCAGGGCTACACCTTC.